There are a few counts of the clone carrying this T cell receptor (beta chain). Its antigen remains unknown. With 5 bases removed from V and 2 bases from J, the gap between germline ends came to 17 bases. Germline V gene lookup returns CDR1 PRHDT and CDR2 FYEKMQ (reference sequence). The CDR3 has 16 amino acids. This sample stems from a study of cytomegalovirus exposure and HLA in healthy donors. Vbeta (60) and Jbeta (13) primers were used in the PCR. Measured with immunoSEQ multiplex PCR; TCRdb has only the in-frame clones, and not every one. The sample gives 60,000 to 90,000 clones, 84% of which show up once; approximately 20% is in the top ten. Study-level results: The study flagged 150 to 200 TCR beta chains as cytomegalovirus-associated. Later analysis suggested links between common viral pathogens and several top significant clusters.

The sample was PBMCs. The TCR originated in a man between 65 and 79 years old in good health and CMV-seropositive. The rearrangement links TRBV13 to TRBJ2-3, with a possible D match to TRBD1 (5 bases). CDR3: CASSTNWGRTTDTQYF. Here the CDR3 DNA reads TGTGCCAGCAGCACCAATTGGGGCCGTACCACAGATACGCAGTATTTT.